The clone carrying this T cell receptor (beta chain) was seen a handful of times. Its antigen remains unidentified. The CDR3 spans 15 residues. The germline V gene encodes CDR1 MDHEN and CDR2 SYDVKM. V was trimmed by 5 bases and J by 1 base, leaving 15 bases between them. In the ophthalmopathy cohort, Clinical Activity Score was at least 3, NOSPECS grade at least 4, and duration under 3 months. These data are taken from a study of T cells in Graves' hyperthyroidism and ophthalmopathy. General observations from the study: The authors' 13 V-J model separated ophthalmopathy from stable hyperthyroidism. Blood held most thyroid clonotypes expanded above 0.001 frequency.

RNA transcripts provided the source from which TCR beta CDR3 regions were amplified. HTBI primers were the set used in a first-round RT-PCR of the TCR CDR3. MiXCR, run by TCRdb on the multiplex PCR reads, gives a single entry per CDR3 protein. The sample contains around 620,000 distinct CDR3 sequences, approximately 15% of which appear only once. This clonotype was obtained from a woman in her late teens or twenties with Graves' ophthalmopathy. The sequenced sample consisted of blood. The chain uses TRBV28 and TRBJ2-7, with D possibly being TRBD1 (6 bases). CDR3 amino acids: CASSPQGMRSYEQYF. The CDR3 nucleotides are TGTGCCAGCAGTCCACAGGGTATGAGGTCCTACGAGCAGTACTTC.